Following are 9 T cell receptor beta chains from one sample sequenced in a study of cytomegalovirus exposure and HLA in healthy donors (dated by TCRdb to 2015 to 2018). The library was made by the immunoSEQ multiplex PCR assay. This is the immuneACCESS table as TCRdb keeps it, with only in-frame sequences that have V and J called. A part of the clones is gone; compared with another copy, unresolved V genes explain less than half, and the rest is unexplained. Counted in this sample were 250,000 to 400,000 clones; 70% to 90% of them appeared once. About 0.96% of the sample rests with the top ten. Sequenced input: PBMCs. The source is a man aged 30 to 39 in good health and CMV-seronegative.

This clone was detected only a few times. V usage is TRBV25-1 and J usage is TRBJ2-7; tentatively, D is TRBD1 (5 bases). CDR1 MGHDK and CDR2 SYGVNS come from the germline V gene. V dropped 3 bases and J dropped 6 bases, with 18 bases sitting between them. This CDR3 region has 15 residues. CDR3 coding DNA: TGTGCCAGCAGTGAGGGTAGACGCCAAAGGGGCGAGCAGTACTTC. Its protein is CASSEGRRQRGEQYF.

The chain links TRBV19 to TRBJ1-2; perhaps TRBD1 as D (6 bases). Germline loops: CDR1 LNHDA, CDR2 SQIVND (reference sequence). Trimming took off 5 bases at V and 4 bases at J, with 20 bases between the two ends. The length of the CDR3 is 16 residues. This CDR3 reads CASSSYERQGLYGYTF. CDR3 in DNA: TGTGCCAGTAGTTCCTATGAGCGGCAGGGGCTCTATGGCTACACCTTC.

This chain joins TRBV10-2 and TRBJ2-3, with 8 bases that match TRBD2. CDR3 length: 16 residues. Germline CDR1 is WSHSY and CDR2 is SAAADI. Trimming took 8 bases from V and 0 from J; bases not matched to a gene: 10. CDR3 sequence (DNA): TGCGCCAGCCTGGGCGGGGGGACCCTTAGCACAGATACGCAGTATTTT. Translating it yields CASLGGGTLSTDTQYF.

This clone came up a few times. The chain joins TRBV27 to TRBJ1-2; 12 nucleotides agree with TRBD1. V gave up 4 bases and J gave up 0 bases; unmatched junction bases: 6. This CDR3 region has 17 residues. From germline, CDR1 is MNHEY and CDR2 SMNVEV (reference sequence). CDR3 in amino acids: CASSWRDRGPSNYGYTF. CDR3 bases: TGTGCCAGCAGTTGGCGGGACAGGGGGCCCTCTAACTATGGCTACACCTTC.

The V and J genes are TRBV27 and TRBJ1-1; a possible D gene is TRBD1 (5 bases). V lost 4 bases to trimming and J lost 5 bases, with 14 bases between them. Germline CDR1 reads MNHEY; CDR2 reads SMNVEV (reference sequence). The CDR3 totals 14 residues. The CDR3: CASSSQGRRTEAFF. In nucleotides, the CDR3 is TGTGCCAGCAGTTCCCAGGGCAGAAGGACTGAAGCTTTCTTT.

This clone was detected a few times. The V call is TRBV19, the J call TRBJ2-1; maybe TRBD2 (7 bases). CDR3 size: 16 residues. V gave up 5 bases and J gave up 5 bases, with 19 bases separating them. Germline V gene sequence: CDR1 LNHDA, CDR2 SQIVND (reference sequence). The CDR3 protein is CASSGGGGFRNNEQFF. In DNA, the CDR3 is TGTGCCAGTAGTGGAGGGGGGGGATTCCGGAACAATGAGCAGTTCTTC.

With regard to this clone: Other nucleotide sequences from this sample produce the same CDR3. The chain is built from TRBV7-9 and TRBJ2-7; no reliable D call. The CDR3 contains 12 residues. The V and J ends lost 5 bases and 0 bases respectively, with 5 bases between them. The germline CDR1 and CDR2 sequences are SEHNR and FQNEAQ (reference sequence). CDR3 DNA sequence: TGTGCCAGCAGCCCTAGCTCCTACGAGCAGTACTTC. Translated, it gives CASSPSSYEQYF.

This chain uses TRBV27 with TRBJ2-3; D may be TRBD1 (6 bases). There are 15 residues in the CDR3. Germline lookup yields CDR1 MNHEY and CDR2 SMNVEV (reference sequence). The V end was cut by 6 bases, the J end by 4 bases, with 17 bases between. This CDR3 reads CASSLKPTGSDTQYF. CDR3 in DNA: TGTGCCAGCAGCCTCAAACCCACAGGGTCAGATACGCAGTATTTT.

The rearrangement joins TRBV6-1 to TRBJ1-5; no clear D gene. CDR1 is MNHNS and CDR2 is SASEGT in the germline V gene. Trimming stripped 1 base from V and 10 bases from J, with 17 bases between. This CDR3 is 15 amino acids long. CDR3 loop: CASSEGPTGSGPQHF. The DNA for the CDR3 is TGTGCCAGCAGTGAAGGTCCAACGGGGTCAGGACCCCAGCATTTT.